Below are 3 T cell receptor beta chains sequenced from a single sample in a study of blood T cell repertoires in COVID-19. Sequencing was performed with immunoSEQ multiplex PCR; in TCRdb, only in-frame clones are kept and a portion is missing. The sample records approximately 330,000 clones, approximately 86% being singletons. Input material: peripheral blood. The receptors shown here come from a man aged 25 to 40 with COVID-19, enrolled during active disease.

The rearrangement uses TRBV7-8 and TRBJ1-2, with D unclear. Germline V lookup: CDR1 SGHVS, CDR2 FQNEAQ. The CDR3 length is 18 residues. V lost 1 base to trimming and J lost 0 bases, with 18 bases between them. The CDR3 nucleotides are TGTGCCAGCAGCTTAGTGGGCATTGCTACCAGTGCTAACTATGGCTACACCTTC. This translates into CASSLVGIATSANYGYTF.

This chain uses TRBV5-6 with TRBJ2-5; D remains unclear. Between the trimmed V and J ends, which lost 4 bases and 5 bases, there was a span of 12 bases. The CDR3 has 13 amino acids. Germline V gene sequence: CDR1 SGHDT, CDR2 YYEEEE. Written as DNA, the CDR3 is TGTGCCAGCAGCCGAACTACTGGCGAGACCCAGTACTTC. Protein: CASSRTTGETQYF.

This clone was detected once. The genes are TRBV24-1 and TRBJ2-5; 7 nucleotides line up with TRBD1. V was clipped by 4 bases and J by 0 bases; unmatched bases: 7. Germline CDR1 KGHDR, CDR2 SFDVKD. CDR3 length equals 16 residues. In DNA, the CDR3 is TGTGCCACCAGTGAGCCATCGGGGACAGACCAAGAGACCCAGTACTTC. Translated: CATSEPSGTDQETQYF.